These 13 T cell receptor beta chains were sequenced from one sample in a study of human T cells and chemical hapten exposure (dated by TCRdb to about 2021). The time point label for this specimen denotes: patch test 2, 6 weeks after DPC sensitization. Reading the label with the study, this specimen's treatment or condition is: therapeutic diphenylcyclopropenone sensitization with weekly scalp DPC. The library was prepared using RACE. The reads were generated on a NextSeq 500. TCRdb handled the public reads itself, with Q25 trimming in fastp and clone calling in MiXCR, and kept productive beta chains. Rows matching on CDR3 protein sequence are summarized as one entry with the most common DNA and genes. This sample holds 110,000 to 150,000 distinct CDR3 sequences; 12% were observed only once. Clones ranked in the top ten supply less than 1.5% of the sample. The sequences come from whole blood, collected in connection with sensitization to the hapten diphenylcyclopropenone (DPC). These receptors were obtained from a woman aged 50 to 65 with alopecia areata. Some clones in this sample may be carry-over from other donors' samples.

There are many counts of this clonotype. This chain's CDR3 is CSAFLGGNQPQHF. In DNA, the CDR3 is TGCAGTGCTTTTCTGGGAGGGAATCAGCCCCAGCATTTT. This chain joins TRBV20-1 and TRBJ1-5; D remains ambiguous. V was shortened by 5 bases and J by 4 bases, with 12 bases between the two germline ends. The length of the CDR3 is 13 residues. Germline CDR1 DFQATT, CDR2 SNEGSKA (reference sequence).

The genes are TRBV28 and TRBJ2-7, with D hard to call. Germline lookup yields CDR1 MDHEN and CDR2 SYDVKM. The CDR3 is made up of 12 amino acids. V was clipped by 2 bases and J by 6 bases, with 8 bases between them. CDR3 nucleotide sequence: TGTGCCAGCAGTTTACGACCGCTCGAGCAGTACTTC. This sequence encodes CASSLRPLEQYF. The full variable domain, with the rest looked up from reference TRBV28 and TRBJ2-7, is DVKVTQSSRYLVKRTGEKVFLECVQDMDHENMFWYRQDPGLGLRLIYFSYDVKMKEKGDIPEGYSVSREKKERFSLILESASTNQTSMYLCASSLRPLEQYFGPGTRLTVT.

This rearrangement joins TRBV11-3 to TRBJ2-7; no reliable D call. Germline lookup yields CDR1 SGHNT and CDR2 YENEEA. The CDR3 totals 15 residues. V was pared by 2 bases and J by 3 bases, with 14 bases between. CDR3 sequence (DNA): TGTGCCAGCAGCTTACGACCCCTGGACCTCTACGAGCAGTACTTC. It specifies CASSLRPLDLYEQYF. Full variable domain (missing parts from reference TRBV11-3 and TRBJ2-7): EAGVVQSPRYKIIEKKQPVAFWCNPISGHNTLYWYLQNLGQGPELLIRYENEEAVDDSQLPKDRFSAERLKGVDSTLKIQPAELGDSAVYLCASSLRPLDLYEQYFGPGTRLTVT.

This CDR3 reads CASSQPGLAGERPSYEQYF. CDR3 coding DNA: TGCGCCAGCAGCCAACCGGGACTAGCGGGAGAGAGGCCGTCCTACGAGCAGTACTTC. The V gene is TRBV5-1, the J gene TRBJ2-7, with 14 bases matching TRBD2. Trimming cost V 4 bases and J 1 base; bases outside gene matches: 13. CDR3 size: 19 residues. Germline loops: CDR1 SGHRS, CDR2 YFSETQ.

A few counts support this clonotype. The chain combines TRBV9 with TRBJ1-5; no definite D call. The V and J ends lost 0 bases and 12 bases respectively, with 13 bases between them. The CDR3 extends over 13 amino acids. Germline V gene sequence: CDR1 SGDLS, CDR2 YYNGEE. CDR3 residues: CASSVGEFGIQHF. Written as DNA, the CDR3 is TGTGCCAGCAGCGTAGGGGAATTCGGCATCCAGCATTTT.

This clonotype was counted only a few times. In DNA form, the CDR3 reads TGTGCCAGCAGTCCCGTCGGGGGGGGAGGCACTGAAGCTTTCTTT. Protein: CASSPVGGGGTEAFF. The chain is built from TRBV6-5 and TRBJ1-1, with D perhaps matching TRBD1 (5 bases). Germline V gene sequence: CDR1 MNHEY, CDR2 SVGAGI. Trimming cost V 5 bases and J 4 bases, with 17 bases left between them. The CDR3 is 15 amino acids.

This chain connects TRBV6-1 to TRBJ2-7; D unclear. The CDR3 runs to 13 residues. Trimming stripped 5 bases from V and 3 bases from J, with 11 bases between. CDR1 is MNHNS and CDR2 is SASEGT in the germline V gene. CDR3 region: CASSNNGFYEQYF. CDR3 DNA: TGTGCCAGCAGTAATAACGGATTCTACGAGCAGTACTTC.

This clonotype was counted a few times. The chain recombines TRBV19 with TRBJ2-3; D call uncertain. The CDR3 runs 11 residues. Germline CDR1 LNHDA, CDR2 SQIVND (reference sequence). V lost 4 bases and J lost 4, with 3 bases in between. CDR3 in DNA: TGTGCCAGTAGTACGGCAGATACGCAGTATTTT. This encodes CASSTADTQYF.

The chain couples TRBV10-1 to TRBJ2-3; TRBD2 matches at 8 bases. Trimming cost V 5 bases and J 0 bases; bases outside gene matches: 7. This CDR3 comprises 16 residues. Germline loops: CDR1 WNHNN, CDR2 SYGVQD (reference sequence). CDR3 in amino acids: CASSHGIAGSTDTQYF. CDR3 bases: TGCGCCAGCAGTCACGGAATAGCGGGGAGCACAGATACGCAGTATTTT.

CDR3 loop: CASRAQNSPLHF. In DNA form, the CDR3 reads TGTGCCAGCAGGGCACAGAATTCACCCCTCCACTTT. V is TRBV12-3 or TRBV12-4 and J is TRBJ1-6; no clear D. V lost 6 bases and J lost 7, with 7 bases in between. The length of the CDR3 is 12 residues.

This clonotype showed up just a few times. The rearrangement joins TRBV14 to TRBJ2-2; 7 bases line up with TRBD1. V lost 0 bases, J lost 5 bases, and 3 bases stayed unmatched. Germline V gene data show CDR1 as SGHDN and CDR2 as FVKESK. The CDR3 loop spans 15 amino acids. The CDR3 loop reads CASSQDGTVTGELFF. The CDR3, as DNA: TGTGCCAGCAGCCAAGACGGGACAGTTACCGGGGAGCTGTTTTTT.

The V call is TRBV4-2, the J call TRBJ2-1; 10 positions agree with TRBD2. CDR1 LGHNA and CDR2 YNFKEQ come from the germline V gene. CDR3 size: 17 residues. Trimming took 1 base from V and 10 from J; bases not matched to a gene: 13. This CDR3 is CASSQGVASGRALEQFF. CDR3 in DNA: TGTGCCAGCAGCCAAGGGGTCGCAAGCGGGAGGGCCCTCGAGCAGTTCTTC.

Here the CDR3 reads CAAGQGGSYEQYF. CDR3 DNA sequence: TGTGCCGCGGGACAGGGGGGCTCCTACGAGCAGTACTTC. V gene TRBV10-3 combines with J gene TRBJ2-7; TRBD1 aligns across 11 bases. The CDR3 length is 13 residues. Germline CDR1 ENHRY, CDR2 SYGVKD. Losses at the gene ends were 11 bases for V and 0 bases for J; bases not matched to a gene: 3.